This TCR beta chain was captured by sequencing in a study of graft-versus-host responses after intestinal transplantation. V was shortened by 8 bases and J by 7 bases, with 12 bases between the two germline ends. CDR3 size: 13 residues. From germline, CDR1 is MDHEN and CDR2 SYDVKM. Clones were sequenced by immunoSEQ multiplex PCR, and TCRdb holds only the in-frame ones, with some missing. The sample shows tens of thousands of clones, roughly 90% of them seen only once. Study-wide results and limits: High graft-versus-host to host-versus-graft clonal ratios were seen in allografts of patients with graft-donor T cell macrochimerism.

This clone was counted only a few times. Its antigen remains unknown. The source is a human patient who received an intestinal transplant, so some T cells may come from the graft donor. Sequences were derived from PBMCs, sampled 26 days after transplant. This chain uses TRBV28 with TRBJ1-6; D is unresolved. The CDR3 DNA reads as TGTGCCAGCTCCGGAGTTTACAATTCACCCCTCCACTTT. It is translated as CASSGVYNSPLHF.